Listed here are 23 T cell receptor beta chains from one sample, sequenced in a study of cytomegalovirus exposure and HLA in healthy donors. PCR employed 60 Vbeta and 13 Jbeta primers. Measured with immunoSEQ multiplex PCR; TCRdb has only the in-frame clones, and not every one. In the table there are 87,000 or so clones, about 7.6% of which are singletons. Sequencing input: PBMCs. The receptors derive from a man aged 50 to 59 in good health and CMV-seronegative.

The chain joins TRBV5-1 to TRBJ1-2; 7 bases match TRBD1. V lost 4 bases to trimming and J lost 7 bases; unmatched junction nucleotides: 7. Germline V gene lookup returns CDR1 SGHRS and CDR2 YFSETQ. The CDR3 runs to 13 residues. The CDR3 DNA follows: TGCGCCAGCAGCCAGACAGGGTCGGGTGGCTACACCTTC. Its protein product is CASSQTGSGGYTF.

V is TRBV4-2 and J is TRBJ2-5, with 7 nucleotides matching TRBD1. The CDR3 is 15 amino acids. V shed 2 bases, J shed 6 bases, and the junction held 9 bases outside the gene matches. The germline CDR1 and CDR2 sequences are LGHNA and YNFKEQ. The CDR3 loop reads CASSQNSGGQKTQYF. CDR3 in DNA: TGTGCCAGCAGCCAAAACAGTGGGGGACAGAAGACCCAGTACTTC.

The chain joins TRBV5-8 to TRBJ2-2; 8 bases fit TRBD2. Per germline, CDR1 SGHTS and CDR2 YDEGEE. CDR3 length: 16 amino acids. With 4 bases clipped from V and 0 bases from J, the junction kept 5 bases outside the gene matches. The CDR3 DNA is TGTGCCAGCAGCCACGGGAGGGACGCGAACACCGGGGAGCTGTTTTTT. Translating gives CASSHGRDANTGELFF.

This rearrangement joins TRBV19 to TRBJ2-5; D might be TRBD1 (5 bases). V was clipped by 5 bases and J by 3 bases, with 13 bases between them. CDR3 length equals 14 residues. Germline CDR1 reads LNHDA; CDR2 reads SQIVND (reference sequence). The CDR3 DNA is TGTGCCAGTAGTCCTATTACAGGAGAAGAGACCCAGTACTTC. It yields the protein CASSPITGEETQYF.

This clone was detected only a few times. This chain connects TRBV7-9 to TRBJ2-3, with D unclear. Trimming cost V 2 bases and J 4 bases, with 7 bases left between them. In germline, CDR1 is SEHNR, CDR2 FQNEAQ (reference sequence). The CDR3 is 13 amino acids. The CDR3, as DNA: TGTGCCAGCAGCTTAATATTTTCAGATACGCAGTATTTT. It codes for CASSLIFSDTQYF.

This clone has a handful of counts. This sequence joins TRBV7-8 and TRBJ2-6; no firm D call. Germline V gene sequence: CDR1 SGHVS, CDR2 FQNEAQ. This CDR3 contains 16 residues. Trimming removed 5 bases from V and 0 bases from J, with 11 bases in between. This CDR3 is CASSPYEASGANVLTF. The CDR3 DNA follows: TGTGCCAGCAGCCCGTACGAGGCCTCTGGGGCCAACGTCCTGACTTTC.

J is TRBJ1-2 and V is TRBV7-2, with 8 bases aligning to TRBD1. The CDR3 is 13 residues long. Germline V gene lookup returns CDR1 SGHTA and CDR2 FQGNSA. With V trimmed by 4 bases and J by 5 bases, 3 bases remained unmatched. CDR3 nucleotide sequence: TGTGCCAGCAGCTCCCGGACAGGGTATGGCTACACCTTC. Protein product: CASSSRTGYGYTF.

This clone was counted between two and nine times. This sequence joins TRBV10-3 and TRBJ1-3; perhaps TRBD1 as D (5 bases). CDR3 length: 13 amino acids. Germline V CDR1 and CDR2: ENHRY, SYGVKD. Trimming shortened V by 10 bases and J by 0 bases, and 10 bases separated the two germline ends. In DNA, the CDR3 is TGTGCCAGCCTGGGGGGCTCTGGAAACACCATATATTTT. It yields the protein CASLGGSGNTIYF.

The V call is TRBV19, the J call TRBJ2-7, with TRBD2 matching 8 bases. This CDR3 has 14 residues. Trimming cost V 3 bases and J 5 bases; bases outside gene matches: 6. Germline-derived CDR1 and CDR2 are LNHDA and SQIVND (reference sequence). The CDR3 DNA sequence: TGTGCCAGTAGTATGACGGGACTAGTAAACGAGCAGTACTTC. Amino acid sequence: CASSMTGLVNEQYF.

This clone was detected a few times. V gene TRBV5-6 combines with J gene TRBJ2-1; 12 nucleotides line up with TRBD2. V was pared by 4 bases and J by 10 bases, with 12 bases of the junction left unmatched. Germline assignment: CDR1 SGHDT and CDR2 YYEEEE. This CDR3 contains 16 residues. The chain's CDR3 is CASSGTTSGRLKEQFF. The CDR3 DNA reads TGTGCCAGCAGCGGCACGACTAGCGGGAGATTGAAGGAGCAGTTCTTC.

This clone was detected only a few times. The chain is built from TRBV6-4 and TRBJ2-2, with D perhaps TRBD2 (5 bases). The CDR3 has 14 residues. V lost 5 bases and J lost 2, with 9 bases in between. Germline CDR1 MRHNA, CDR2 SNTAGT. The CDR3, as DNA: TGTGCCAGCAGTCTCGGACTTAACACCGGGGAGCTGTTTTTT. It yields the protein CASSLGLNTGELFF.

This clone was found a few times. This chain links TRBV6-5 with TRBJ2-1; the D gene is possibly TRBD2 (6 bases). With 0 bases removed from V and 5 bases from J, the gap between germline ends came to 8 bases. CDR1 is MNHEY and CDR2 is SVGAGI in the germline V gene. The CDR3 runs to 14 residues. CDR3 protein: CASSYSSGHNEQFF. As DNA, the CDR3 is TGTGCCAGCAGTTACTCTAGCGGCCACAATGAGCAGTTCTTC.

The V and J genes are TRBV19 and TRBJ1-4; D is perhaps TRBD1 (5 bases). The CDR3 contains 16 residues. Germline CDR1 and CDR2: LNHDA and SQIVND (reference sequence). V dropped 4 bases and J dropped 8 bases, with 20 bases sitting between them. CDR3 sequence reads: CASSNKGPLTGEKLFF. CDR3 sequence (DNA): TGTGCCAGTAGTAACAAGGGGCCTCTCACAGGCGAAAAACTGTTTTTT.

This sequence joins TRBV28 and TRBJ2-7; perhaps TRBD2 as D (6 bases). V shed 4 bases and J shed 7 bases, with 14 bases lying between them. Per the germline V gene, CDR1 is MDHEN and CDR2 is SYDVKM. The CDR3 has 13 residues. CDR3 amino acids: CASSWGDRPEQYF. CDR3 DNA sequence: TGTGCCAGCAGTTGGGGGGATCGTCCTGAGCAGTACTTC.

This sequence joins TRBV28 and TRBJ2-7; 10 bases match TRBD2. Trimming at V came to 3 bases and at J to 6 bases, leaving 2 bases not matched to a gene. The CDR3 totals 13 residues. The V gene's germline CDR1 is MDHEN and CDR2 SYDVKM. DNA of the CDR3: TGTGCCAGCAGTTTCAGCGGGAGGGCCGAGCAGTACTTC. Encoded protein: CASSFSGRAEQYF.

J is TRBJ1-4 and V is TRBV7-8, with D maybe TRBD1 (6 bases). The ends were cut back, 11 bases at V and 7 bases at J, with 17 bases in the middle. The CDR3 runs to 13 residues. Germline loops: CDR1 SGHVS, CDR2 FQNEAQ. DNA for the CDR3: TGTGCCGTGTCAGGGGAGCGGGGTGAAAAACTGTTTTTT. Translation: CAVSGERGEKLFF.

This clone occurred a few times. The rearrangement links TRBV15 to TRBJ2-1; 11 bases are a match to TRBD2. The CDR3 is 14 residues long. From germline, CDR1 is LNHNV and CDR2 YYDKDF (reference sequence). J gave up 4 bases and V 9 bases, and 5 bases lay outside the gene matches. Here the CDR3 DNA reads TGTGCCACTACTAGCGGGGGACCGTACAATGAGCAGTTCTTC. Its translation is CATTSGGPYNEQFF. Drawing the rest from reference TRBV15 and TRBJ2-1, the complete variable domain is DAMVIQNPRYQVTQFGKPVTLSCSQTLNHNVMYWYQQKSSQAPKLLFHYYDKDFNNEADTPDNFQSRRPNTSFCFLDIRSPGLGDTAMYLCATTSGGPYNEQFFGPGTRLTVL.

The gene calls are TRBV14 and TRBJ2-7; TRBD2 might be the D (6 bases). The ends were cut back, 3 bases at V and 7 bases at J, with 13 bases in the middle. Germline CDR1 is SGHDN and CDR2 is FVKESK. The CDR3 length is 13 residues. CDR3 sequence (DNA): TGTGCCAGCAGCCACGGAGGAGGGATGGAGCAGTACTTC. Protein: CASSHGGGMEQYF.

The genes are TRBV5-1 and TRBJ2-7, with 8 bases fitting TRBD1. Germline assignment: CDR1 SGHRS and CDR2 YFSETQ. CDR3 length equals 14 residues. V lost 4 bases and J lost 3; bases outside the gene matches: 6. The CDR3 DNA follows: TGCGCCAGCAGCAGCGGACAGGGAGGCTACGAGCAGTACTTC. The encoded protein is CASSSGQGGYEQYF.

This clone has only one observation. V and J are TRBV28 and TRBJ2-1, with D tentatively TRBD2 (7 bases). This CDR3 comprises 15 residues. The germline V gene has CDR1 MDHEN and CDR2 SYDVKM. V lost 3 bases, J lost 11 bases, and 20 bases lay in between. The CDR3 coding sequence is TGTGCCAGCAGTTTCGGCTCTAGGGGGGGGGAGAAGCAGTTCTTC. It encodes CASSFGSRGGEKQFF.

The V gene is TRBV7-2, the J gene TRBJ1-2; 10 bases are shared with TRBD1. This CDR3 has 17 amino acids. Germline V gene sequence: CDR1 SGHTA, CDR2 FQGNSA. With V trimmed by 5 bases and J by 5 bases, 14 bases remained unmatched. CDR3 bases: TGTGCCAGCAGCCCACCGGGACAGGGGCGAACCATTTATGGCTACACCTTC. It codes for CASSPPGQGRTIYGYTF.

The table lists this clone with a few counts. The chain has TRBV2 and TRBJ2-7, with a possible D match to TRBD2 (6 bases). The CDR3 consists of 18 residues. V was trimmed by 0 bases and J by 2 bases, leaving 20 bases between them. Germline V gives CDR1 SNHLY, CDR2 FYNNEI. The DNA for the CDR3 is TGTGCCAGCAGTGAAGCGCTTCCAGGAGGGAGTTCGACCTACGAGCAGTACTTC. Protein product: CASSEALPGGSSTYEQYF.

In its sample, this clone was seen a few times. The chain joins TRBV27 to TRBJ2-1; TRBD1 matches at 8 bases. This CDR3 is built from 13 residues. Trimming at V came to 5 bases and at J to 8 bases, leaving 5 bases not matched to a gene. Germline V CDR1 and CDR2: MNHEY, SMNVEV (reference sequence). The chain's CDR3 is CASSDDRGYEQFF. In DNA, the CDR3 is TGTGCCAGCAGTGACGACAGGGGCTATGAGCAGTTCTTC.